The 30 T cell receptor beta chains below all came from one sample that was sequenced in a study of shared clonotypes between healthy human individuals. The data were produced by immunoSEQ multiplex PCR, yet TCRdb's version contains in-frame clones alone and is incomplete. The sample includes about 560,000 clones, around three quarters of them seen just once. Source material: PBMCs. All receptors come from a woman between 40 and 50 years old in good health. Some clones in this sample may be carry-over from other donors' samples.

In the case of this clone: This specimen includes other DNA sequences encoding the same CDR3. The chain employs TRBV7-3 and TRBJ2-7; 9 bases match TRBD1. Germline V lookup: CDR1 SGHTA, CDR2 FQGTGA. This CDR3 comprises 14 residues. V dropped 4 bases and J dropped 0; count of bases not matched to a gene: 1. CDR3 bases: TGTGCCAGCAGCTCGGGACAGGGCTCCTACGAGCAGTACTTC. This codes for CASSSGQGSYEQYF.

The sample holds one count of this clone. This rearrangement joins TRBV19 to TRBJ1-2; 7 nucleotides match TRBD1. V shed 5 bases, J shed 7 bases, and the junction held 10 bases outside the gene matches. This CDR3 spans 14 amino acids. The germline gives CDR1 LNHDA, CDR2 SQIVND (reference sequence). CDR3 sequence: CASSFSSGGGGYTF. CDR3 DNA: TGTGCCAGTAGTTTTTCCTCAGGGGGAGGTGGCTACACCTTC.

The V call is TRBV7-2, the J call TRBJ2-3; D call uncertain. This CDR3 contains 12 residues. The V gene's germline CDR1 is SGHTA and CDR2 FQGNSA. Deletions cut 3 bases from V and 9 bases from J, with 10 bases between. This chain's CDR3 is CASSFPGRTQYF. DNA for the CDR3: TGTGCCAGCAGCTTCCCGGGTAGGACGCAGTATTTT.

This chain links TRBV28 with TRBJ2-5; D might be TRBD2 (5 bases). Trimming left V 10 bases short and J 2 bases short, with 23 bases between. Per germline, CDR1 MDHEN and CDR2 SYDVKM. The CDR3 totals 16 residues. CDR3 coding DNA: TGTGCCACCCGGGAAAGTGGCTTCTTTTCACAAGAGACCCAGTACTTC. It encodes CATRESGFFSQETQYF.

This clone was recorded only once. V and J are TRBV11-2 and TRBJ2-5, with 7 bases aligning to TRBD1. Germline V lookup: CDR1 SGHAT, CDR2 FQNNGV. Trimming took 4 bases from V and 5 from J; bases not matched to a gene: 4. The CDR3 has 13 residues. This CDR3 is CASSWTGRETQYF. In DNA, the CDR3 is TGTGCCAGCAGCTGGACAGGCCGGGAGACCCAGTACTTC.

This clone came up once. The CDR3 DNA reads as TGTGCCAGCAGAGAAACCTGGCGTGTCGGGGACAATGAGCAGTTCTTC. Translation: CASRETWRVGDNEQFF. This chain connects TRBV6-1 to TRBJ2-1, with a weak D call TRBD2 (5 bases). CDR3 length: 16 amino acids. Germline values: CDR1 MNHNS, CDR2 SASEGT. V shed 6 bases and J shed 5 bases, with 20 bases lying between them.

The chain couples TRBV2 to TRBJ2-7; D gene unclear. The germline CDR1 and CDR2 sequences are SNHLY and FYNNEI. The CDR3 is 14 residues long. The germline V and J ends were trimmed by 7 bases and 4 bases, with 17 bases remaining between them. The CDR3 loop is CASNKGSLGYEQYF. CDR3 nucleotide sequence: TGTGCCAGCAACAAAGGCTCTCTCGGATACGAGCAGTACTTC.

V and J are TRBV2 and TRBJ1-2; the D gene is possibly TRBD1 (5 bases). This CDR3 contains 13 residues. Trimming cost V 6 bases and J 4 bases, with 12 bases left between them. In germline, CDR1 is SNHLY, CDR2 FYNNEI. The CDR3 here is CASRSDSIYGYTF. CDR3 in DNA: TGTGCCAGCAGAAGCGACAGTATCTATGGCTACACCTTC.

This clone has ten or more counts. Other DNA sequences in the sample encode the same CDR3. The chain employs TRBV20-1 and TRBJ2-3; D remains ambiguous. The CDR3 totals 11 residues. The germline gives CDR1 DFQATT, CDR2 SNEGSKA (reference sequence). V shed 5 bases and J shed 7 bases, with 10 bases lying between them. This CDR3 reads CSALSSYTQYF. As DNA, the CDR3 is TGCAGTGCTCTCAGCTCCTATACGCAGTATTTT.

The rearrangement links TRBV19 to TRBJ1-1; TRBD1 agrees at 10 bases. The V and J ends lost 4 bases and 3 bases, in that order; junction bases with no gene match: 5. Looked up from germline, CDR1 is LNHDA and CDR2 is SQIVND (reference sequence). The CDR3 runs 15 residues. The DNA of the CDR3 is TGTGCCAGTAGTACCTCGACAGGGGGCTACACTGAAGCTTTCTTT. Its translation is CASSTSTGGYTEAFF.

The V call is TRBV2, the J call TRBJ1-3; 9 nucleotides line up with TRBD1. Germline-derived CDR1 and CDR2 are SNHLY and FYNNEI. The trim removed 6 bases at V and 4 bases at J, leaving 10 bases unmatched. The CDR3 is 16 residues long. CDR3 protein: CASRPGTGMAGNTIYF. CDR3 in DNA: TGTGCCAGCAGACCCGGGACAGGGATGGCAGGAAACACCATATATTTT.

In the case of this clone: A read error may explain this, as a much larger clone is one base away. At the DNA level, this CDR3 is encoded by other sequences in the same sample as well. J is TRBJ1-4 and V is TRBV30; D is ambiguous. V was shortened by 0 bases and J by 3 bases, with 8 bases between the two germline ends. CDR3 length: 14 amino acids. Germline CDR1 is GTSNPN and CDR2 is SVGIG (reference sequence). The CDR3 region has the DNA TGTGCCTGGAGTGTACTGCAGTCTAATGAAAAACTGTTTTTT. It yields the protein CAWSVLQSNEKLFF.

In regard to this clone: The sample has other DNA sequences that encode this CDR3 too. The chain combines TRBV30 with TRBJ2-3; the D is unclear. Per germline, CDR1 GTSNPN and CDR2 SVGIG (reference sequence). The CDR3 extends over 13 amino acids. V shed 1 base and J shed 0 bases, with 5 bases lying between them. The CDR3 nucleotides are TGTGCCTGGAGTGGAAGGAGCACAGATACGCAGTATTTT. Residues: CAWSGRSTDTQYF.

CDR3 loop: CAHSKLQGWSGNTIYF. The CDR3 DNA sequence: TGTGCCCACAGCAAGCTCCAGGGGTGGTCTGGAAACACCATATATTTT. This chain joins TRBV28 and TRBJ1-3; perhaps TRBD1 as D (6 bases). The CDR3 runs 16 residues. V dropped 11 bases and J dropped 1 base, with 21 bases sitting between them. CDR1 and CDR2 from the germline V gene are MDHEN and SYDVKM.

The gene calls are TRBV2 and TRBJ1-4; weak D call: TRBD1 (5 bases). The germline CDR1 and CDR2 sequences are SNHLY and FYNNEI. This CDR3 region has 14 residues. V was trimmed by 2 bases and J by 8 bases, leaving 12 bases between them. The CDR3 reads CASSELRAGEKLFF. CDR3 coding DNA: TGTGCCAGCAGTGAACTCAGGGCAGGGGAAAAACTGTTTTTT.

This clone was detected only once. This chain links TRBV9 with TRBJ2-7, with 15 bases aligning to TRBD2. Germline V CDR1 and CDR2: SGDLS, YYNGEE. There are 15 residues in the CDR3. J lost 5 bases, V lost 3 bases, and 3 bases had no gene match. Written as DNA, the CDR3 is TGTGCCAGCAGCGGGGGACTAGCGGGAGGTAACGAGCAGTACTTC. Protein sequence: CASSGGLAGGNEQYF.

Details on this clone: One junction end does not reproduce the germline sequence, and a read error may be involved. The rearrangement joins TRBV7-7 to TRBJ2-5; the D is unclear. The CDR3 runs to 13 residues. From germline, CDR1 is SSHAT and CDR2 FNYEAQ (reference sequence). The chain's CDR3 is CASSRGIQETQYF. CDR3 DNA sequence: TGTGCTAGCAGCCGCGGTATCCAAGAGACCCAGTACTTC.

This chain connects TRBV19 to TRBJ2-3; D gene ambiguous. Trimming pared 3 bases from V and 4 bases from J, leaving 8 bases between. This CDR3 is built from 13 residues. CDR1 and CDR2 from the germline V gene are LNHDA and SQIVND (reference sequence). The CDR3 nucleotides read TGTGCCAGTAGTATCGACCCCGCAGATACGCAGTATTTT. It specifies CASSIDPADTQYF.

The V and J genes are TRBV7-2 and TRBJ2-1; 9 nucleotides match TRBD2. With V trimmed by 3 bases and J by 8 bases, 14 bases remained unmatched. Germline CDR1 is SGHTA and CDR2 is FQGNSA. CDR3 length equals 17 residues. CDR3 sequence: CASSFRAYSGRIYEQFF. The CDR3 DNA follows: TGTGCCAGCAGCTTCCGGGCCTATAGCGGGAGAATCTATGAGCAGTTCTTC.

This clone was counted between two and nine times. V is TRBV11-1 and J is TRBJ1-2; 7 bases fit TRBD1. Unmatched junction bases numbered 6, after V lost 5 bases and J lost 9 bases. Germline CDR1 and CDR2: SGHAT and FQDESV (reference sequence). The CDR3 loop spans 12 amino acids. The CDR3 DNA sequence: TGTGCCAGCAGCGTCGGACAGGCTAGCTACACCTTC. Translating gives CASSVGQASYTF.

V usage is TRBV7-9 and J usage is TRBJ1-2; a weak D match, TRBD1 (5 bases). Per germline, CDR1 SEHNR and CDR2 FQNEAQ (reference sequence). Deletions cut 1 base from V and 1 base from J, with 13 bases between. CDR3 length: 16 amino acids. The CDR3 sequence: CASSLGTGGFNYGYTF. As DNA, the CDR3 is TGTGCCAGCAGCTTAGGTACAGGAGGGTTTAACTATGGCTACACCTTC.

The V gene is TRBV7-8, the J gene TRBJ1-4; TRBD1 is a possible D gene (6 bases). The CDR3 runs 16 residues. CDR1 and CDR2 from the germline V gene are SGHVS and FQNEAQ. Trimming took off 5 bases at V and 6 bases at J, with 19 bases between the two ends. DNA of the CDR3: TGTGCCAGCAGCCCGAAGGGGGGGGGCTCACATGAAAAACTGTTTTTT. Translating it yields CASSPKGGGSHEKLFF.

This chain connects TRBV28 to TRBJ2-1; D may correspond to TRBD1 or TRBD2 (5 bases each). This CDR3 contains 15 residues. Germline CDR1 is MDHEN and CDR2 is SYDVKM. The V end lost 5 bases, the J end lost 4 bases, and 15 bases lay between the germline ends. This chain's CDR3 is CASSPLGAVYNEQFF. DNA for the CDR3: TGTGCCAGCAGTCCACTCGGGGCGGTATACAATGAGCAGTTCTTC.

This chain links TRBV4-1 with TRBJ2-6; D is ambiguous. V was clipped by 0 bases and J by 0 bases, with 3 bases between them. The CDR3 runs 15 residues. From germline, CDR1 is MGHRA and CDR2 YSYEKL. CDR3 coding DNA: TGCGCCAGCAGCCAAGAGAACTCTGGGGCCAACGTCCTGACTTTC. This codes for CASSQENSGANVLTF.

The chain links TRBV10-3 to TRBJ2-4; 7 positions match TRBD1. The CDR3 consists of 18 residues. Germline V gives CDR1 ENHRY, CDR2 SYGVKD. Trimming removed 3 bases from V and 0 bases from J; junction bases left unmatched: 11. CDR3 region: CAISDNTGTALAKNIQYF. CDR3 sequence (DNA): TGTGCCATCAGTGATAATACCGGGACAGCCTTAGCCAAAAACATTCAGTACTTC.

Comments on this clone: One base separates it from a far larger clone, so it is likely a read error. The chain employs TRBV7-9 and TRBJ2-7, with a tentative D call TRBD1 (6 bases). Looked up from germline, CDR1 is SEHNR and CDR2 is FQNEAQ (reference sequence). The CDR3 is 14 residues long. The CDR3 DNA sequence: TGTGCCAGCAGCCCACGGGACACAAACTACAAGCAGTACTTC. This codes for CASSPRDTNYKQYF. The variable domain in full, completed from reference TRBV7-9 and TRBJ2-7, reads DTGVSQNPRHKITKRGQNVTFRCDPISEHNRLYWYRQTLGQGPEFLTYFQNEAQLEKSRLLSDRFSAERPKGSFSTLEIQRTEQGDSAMYLCASSPRDTNYKQYFGPGTRLTVT.

The chain carries TRBV5-1 and TRBJ2-2; 8 bases are shared with TRBD2. Per the germline V gene, CDR1 is SGHRS and CDR2 is YFSETQ. V was pared by 2 bases and J by 5 bases, with 5 bases of the junction left unmatched. This CDR3 is 15 amino acids long. The DNA for the CDR3 is TGCGCCAGCAGCTTTAGTAGCGGGGAGACCGGGGAGCTGTTTTTT. As protein: CASSFSSGETGELFF.

This sequence joins TRBV30 and TRBJ2-5, with D tentatively TRBD2 (5 bases). The J call is doubtful: the DNA matches TRBJ2-7 better. Germline CDR1 and CDR2: GTSNPN and SVGIG (reference sequence). This CDR3 has 13 amino acids. CDR3 sequence: CAWSTGVSYEQYF. CDR3 nucleotide sequence: TGTGCCTGGAGCACCGGGGTTTCCTACGAGCAGTACTTC.

The chain links TRBV15 to TRBJ2-1, with D hard to call. The CDR3 is 14 residues long. Germline values: CDR1 LNHNV, CDR2 YYDKDF (reference sequence). V shed 3 bases and J shed 8 bases, with 14 bases lying between them. The CDR3 coding sequence is TGTGCCACCAGCAGGTCACTACTTCAGCATGAGCAGTTCTTC. This gives the protein CATSRSLLQHEQFF.

This sequence joins TRBV6-6 and TRBJ2-5; possibly TRBD2 for D (5 bases). The CDR3 contains 12 residues. Deletions cut 6 bases from V and 5 bases from J, with 10 bases between. Germline V gives CDR1 MNHNY, CDR2 SVGAGI (reference sequence). This CDR3 is CASSLAWETQYF. In nucleotides, the CDR3 is TGTGCCAGCAGCCTAGCATGGGAGACCCAGTACTTC.